The TCR beta chain under discussion was sequenced for a study of identical twins. Unique molecular identifiers were present on the cDNA, and a universal primer site came from template switching. Each CDR3 protein is one row after TCRdb ran MiXCR on the 5' RACE reads. The sample comprises 450,000 or so distinct CDR3 sequences, less than 20% of which are singletons, and about 12% rests with the top ten. Study findings and constraints: Partial confounding of zero-insertion analyses by invariant MAIT and iNKT cells was possible.

Notes on this clonotype: Its antigen is unknown.

The CDR3 sequence is 16 residues long. Germline values: CDR1 SGHRS, CDR2 YFSETQ. Losses at the gene ends were 5 bases for V and 3 bases for J; bases not matched to a gene: 10. The sequencing sample was made of naive T cells sorted from blood. The V gene is TRBV5-1, the J gene TRBJ2-7; 11 nucleotides align to TRBD2. The origin of this receptor is a man aged 50 to 60 in good health. For the CDR3, the DNA is TGCGCCAGCAGGCGCGCACCGGGACTAGCGGTCTACGAGCAGTACTTC. Protein product: CASRRAPGLAVYEQYF. Full variable domain (remainder filled in from reference TRBV5-1 and TRBJ2-7): KAGVTQTPRYLIKTRGQQVTLSCSPISGHRSVSWYQQTPGQGLQFLFEYFSETQRNKGNFPGRFSGRQFSNSRSEMNVSTLELGDSALYLCASRRAPGLAVYEQYFGPGTRLTVT.